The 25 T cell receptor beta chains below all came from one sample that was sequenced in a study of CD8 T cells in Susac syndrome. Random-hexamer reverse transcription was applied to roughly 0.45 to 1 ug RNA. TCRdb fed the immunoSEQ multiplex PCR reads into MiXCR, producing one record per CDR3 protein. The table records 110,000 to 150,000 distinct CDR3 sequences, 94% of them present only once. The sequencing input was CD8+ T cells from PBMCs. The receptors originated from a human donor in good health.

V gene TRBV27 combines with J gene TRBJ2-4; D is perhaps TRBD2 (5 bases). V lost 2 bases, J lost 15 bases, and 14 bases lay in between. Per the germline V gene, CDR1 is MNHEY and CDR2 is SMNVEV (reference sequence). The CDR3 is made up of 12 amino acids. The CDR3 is CASSLNFGELYF. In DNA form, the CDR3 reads TGTGCCAGCAGTTTAAACTTCGGGGAGCTGTACTTC.

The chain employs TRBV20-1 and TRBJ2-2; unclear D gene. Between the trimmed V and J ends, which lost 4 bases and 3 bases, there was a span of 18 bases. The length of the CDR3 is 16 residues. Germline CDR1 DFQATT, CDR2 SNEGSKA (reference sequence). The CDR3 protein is CSAMAPVSGDTGELFF. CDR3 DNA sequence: TGCAGTGCTATGGCACCCGTGTCGGGCGACACCGGGGAGCTGTTTTTT.

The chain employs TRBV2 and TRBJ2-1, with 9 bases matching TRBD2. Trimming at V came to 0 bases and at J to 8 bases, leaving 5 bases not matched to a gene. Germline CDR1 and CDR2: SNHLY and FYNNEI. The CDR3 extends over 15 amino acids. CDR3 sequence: CASSEASGRSDEQFF. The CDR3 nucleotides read TGTGCCAGCAGTGAAGCTAGCGGGAGATCGGATGAGCAGTTCTTC.

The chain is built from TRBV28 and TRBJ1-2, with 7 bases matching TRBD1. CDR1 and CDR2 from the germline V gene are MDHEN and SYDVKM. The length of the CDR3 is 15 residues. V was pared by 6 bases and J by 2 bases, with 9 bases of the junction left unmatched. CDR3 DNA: TGTGCCAGCAGGCCCTACAGGGGCAACAACTATGGCTACACCTTC. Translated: CASRPYRGNNYGYTF.

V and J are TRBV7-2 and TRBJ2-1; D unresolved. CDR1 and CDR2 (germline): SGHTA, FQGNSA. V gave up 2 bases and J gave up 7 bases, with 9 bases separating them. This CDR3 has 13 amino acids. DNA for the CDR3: TGTGCCAGCAGCTTAAATCGCAGGAATGAGCAGTTCTTC. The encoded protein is CASSLNRRNEQFF.

As DNA, the CDR3 is TGTGCCAGCAGTTTAGCGGCCCCGCAGAACACTGAAGCTTTCTTT. This translates into CASSLAAPQNTEAFF. The chain combines TRBV27 with TRBJ1-1; D gene ambiguous. The CDR3 runs 15 residues. V shed 2 bases and J shed 1 base, with 11 bases lying between them. Per the germline V gene, CDR1 is MNHEY and CDR2 is SMNVEV (reference sequence).

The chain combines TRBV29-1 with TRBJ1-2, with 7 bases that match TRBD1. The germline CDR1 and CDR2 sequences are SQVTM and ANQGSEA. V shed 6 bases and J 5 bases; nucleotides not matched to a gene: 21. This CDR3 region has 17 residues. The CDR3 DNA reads TGCAGCGTGAAAGAGAGGGGGCAGAAGGGTCTGGAATATGGCTACACCTTC. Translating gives CSVKERGQKGLEYGYTF.

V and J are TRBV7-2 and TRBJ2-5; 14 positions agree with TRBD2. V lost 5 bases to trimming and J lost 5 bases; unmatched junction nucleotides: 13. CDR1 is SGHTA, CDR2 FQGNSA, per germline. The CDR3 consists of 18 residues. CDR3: CASSTTSGRARVGETQYF. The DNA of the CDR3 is TGTGCCAGCAGCACGACTAGCGGGAGGGCCCGAGTTGGGGAGACCCAGTACTTC.

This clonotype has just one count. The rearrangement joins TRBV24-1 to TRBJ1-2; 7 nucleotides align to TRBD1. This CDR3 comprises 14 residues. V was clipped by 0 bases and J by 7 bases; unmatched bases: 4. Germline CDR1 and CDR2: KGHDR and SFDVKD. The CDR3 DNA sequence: TGTGCCACCAGTGATTTGGACAGGGTGACTGGCTACACCTTC. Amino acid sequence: CATSDLDRVTGYTF.

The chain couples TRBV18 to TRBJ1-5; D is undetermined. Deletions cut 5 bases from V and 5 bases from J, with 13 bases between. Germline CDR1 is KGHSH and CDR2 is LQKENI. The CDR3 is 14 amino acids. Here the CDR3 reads CASSSRQLDQPQHF. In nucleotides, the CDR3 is TGTGCCAGCTCATCTCGCCAGCTAGATCAGCCCCAGCATTTT.

The CDR3 reads CSRSWGTDEQYF. The CDR3 DNA is TGCAGCCGAAGCTGGGGGACGGACGAGCAGTACTTC. The gene calls are TRBV29-1 and TRBJ2-7; D assignment may be TRBD1 or TRBD2 (5 bases each). Germline V gene lookup returns CDR1 SQVTM and CDR2 ANQGSEA. The CDR3 extends over 12 amino acids. Deletions cut 8 bases from V and 5 bases from J, with 16 bases between.

CDR3 residues: CSARDVAGASYEQYF. The CDR3 DNA is TGCAGTGCTAGAGACGTAGCGGGAGCCTCCTACGAGCAGTACTTC. This chain connects TRBV20-1 to TRBJ2-7; TRBD2 matches 9 bases. CDR1 and CDR2 (germline): DFQATT, SNEGSKA (reference sequence). This CDR3 is built from 15 residues. Trimming at V came to 0 bases and at J to 0 bases, leaving 3 bases not matched to a gene.

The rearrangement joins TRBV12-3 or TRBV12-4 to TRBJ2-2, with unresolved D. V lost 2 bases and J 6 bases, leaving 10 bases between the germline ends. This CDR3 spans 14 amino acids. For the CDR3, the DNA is TGTGCCAGCAGTTTAACGGCGGTGGCCGGGGAGCTGTTTTTT. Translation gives CASSLTAVAGELFF.

The CDR3 DNA is TGTGCCAGCTCAGGACCAGGGGGCCTCGAGACCCAGTACTTC. Its translation is CASSGPGGLETQYF. This chain uses TRBV18 with TRBJ2-5; 8 positions agree with TRBD1. The germline gives CDR1 KGHSH, CDR2 LQKENI. This CDR3 contains 14 residues. The V gene end was trimmed by 5 bases and the J gene end by 5 bases; junction bases not matched to a gene: 7.

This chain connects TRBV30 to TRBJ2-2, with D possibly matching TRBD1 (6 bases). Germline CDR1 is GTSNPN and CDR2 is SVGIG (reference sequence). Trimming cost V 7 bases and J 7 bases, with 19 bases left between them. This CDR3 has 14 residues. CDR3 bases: TGTGCCTTGGATTCGGACAGTTGGGTCGGGGAGCTGTTTTTT. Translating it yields CALDSDSWVGELFF. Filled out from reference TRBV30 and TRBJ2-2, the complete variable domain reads SQTIHQWPATLVQPVGSPLSLECTVEGTSNPNLYWYRQAAGRGLQLLFYSVGIGQISSEVPQNLSASRPQDRQFILSSKKLLLSDSGFYLCALDSDSWVGELFFGEGSRLTVL.

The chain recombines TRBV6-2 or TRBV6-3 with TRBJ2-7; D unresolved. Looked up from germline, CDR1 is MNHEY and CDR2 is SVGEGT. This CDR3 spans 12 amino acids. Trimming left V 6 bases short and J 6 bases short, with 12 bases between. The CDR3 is CASRPEFVEQYF. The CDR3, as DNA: TGTGCCAGCAGACCGGAATTCGTCGAGCAGTACTTC.

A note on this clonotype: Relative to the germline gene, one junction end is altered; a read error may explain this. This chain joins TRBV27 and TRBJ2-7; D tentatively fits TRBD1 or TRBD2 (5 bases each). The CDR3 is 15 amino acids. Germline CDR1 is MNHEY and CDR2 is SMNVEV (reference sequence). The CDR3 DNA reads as TGCGCCAGCAGTTTATCGGGGCAGGGTCAATACGAGCAGTACTTC. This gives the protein CASSLSGQGQYEQYF.

CDR3 sequence: CASSTRTGYEQYF. The CDR3 DNA follows: TGTGCCAGCAGCACCAGGACAGGCTACGAGCAGTACTTC. J is TRBJ2-7 and V is TRBV13, with 7 positions matching TRBD1. CDR3 length equals 13 residues. J gave up 3 bases and V 5 bases, and 4 bases lay outside the gene matches. From germline, CDR1 is PRHDT and CDR2 FYEKMQ (reference sequence).

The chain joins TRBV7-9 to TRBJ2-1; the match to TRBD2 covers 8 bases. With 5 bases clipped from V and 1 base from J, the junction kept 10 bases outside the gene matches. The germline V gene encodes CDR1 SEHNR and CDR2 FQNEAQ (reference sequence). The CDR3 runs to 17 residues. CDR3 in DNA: TGTGCCAGCAGCCGGGTAGGCTCGGGAGGGTCCTACAATGAGCAGTTCTTC. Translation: CASSRVGSGGSYNEQFF.

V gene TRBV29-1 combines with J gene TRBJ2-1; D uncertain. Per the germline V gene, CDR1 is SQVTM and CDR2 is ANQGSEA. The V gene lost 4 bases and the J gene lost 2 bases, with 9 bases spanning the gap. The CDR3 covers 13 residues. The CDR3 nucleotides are TGCAGCGTTGTCGGCCAAACCTACAATGAGCAGTTCTTC. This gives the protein CSVVGQTYNEQFF.

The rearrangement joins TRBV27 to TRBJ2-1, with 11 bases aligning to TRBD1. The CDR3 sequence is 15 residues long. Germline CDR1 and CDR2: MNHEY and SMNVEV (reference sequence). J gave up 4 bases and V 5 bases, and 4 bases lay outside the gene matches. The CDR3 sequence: CASSPGQGGYNEQFF. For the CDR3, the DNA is TGTGCCAGCAGTCCGGGACAGGGGGGTTACAATGAGCAGTTCTTC.

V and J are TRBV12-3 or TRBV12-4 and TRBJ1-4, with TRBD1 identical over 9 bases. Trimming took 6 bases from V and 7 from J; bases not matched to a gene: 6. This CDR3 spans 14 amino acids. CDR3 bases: TGTGCCAGCAGACAGGGGGCGCGGGGTGAAAAACTGTTTTTT. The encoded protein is CASRQGARGEKLFF.

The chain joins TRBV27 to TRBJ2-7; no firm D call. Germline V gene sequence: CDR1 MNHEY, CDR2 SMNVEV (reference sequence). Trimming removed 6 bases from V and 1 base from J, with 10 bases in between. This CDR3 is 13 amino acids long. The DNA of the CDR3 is TGTGCCAGCAGCGTTGCAGGTTCCTACGAGCAGTACTTC. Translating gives CASSVAGSYEQYF.

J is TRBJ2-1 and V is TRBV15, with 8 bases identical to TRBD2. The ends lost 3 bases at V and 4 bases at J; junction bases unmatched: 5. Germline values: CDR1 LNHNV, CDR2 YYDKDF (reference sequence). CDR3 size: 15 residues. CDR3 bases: TGTGCCACCAGCAGTAGCGGGGTACGGTACAATGAGCAGTTCTTC. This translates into CATSSSGVRYNEQFF.

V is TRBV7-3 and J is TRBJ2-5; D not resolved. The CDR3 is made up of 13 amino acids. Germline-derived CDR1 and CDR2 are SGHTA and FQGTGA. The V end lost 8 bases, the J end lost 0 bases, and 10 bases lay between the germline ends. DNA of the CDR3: TGTGCCAGCGCTGGGCTAGACCAAGAGACCCAGTACTTC. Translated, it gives CASAGLDQETQYF.